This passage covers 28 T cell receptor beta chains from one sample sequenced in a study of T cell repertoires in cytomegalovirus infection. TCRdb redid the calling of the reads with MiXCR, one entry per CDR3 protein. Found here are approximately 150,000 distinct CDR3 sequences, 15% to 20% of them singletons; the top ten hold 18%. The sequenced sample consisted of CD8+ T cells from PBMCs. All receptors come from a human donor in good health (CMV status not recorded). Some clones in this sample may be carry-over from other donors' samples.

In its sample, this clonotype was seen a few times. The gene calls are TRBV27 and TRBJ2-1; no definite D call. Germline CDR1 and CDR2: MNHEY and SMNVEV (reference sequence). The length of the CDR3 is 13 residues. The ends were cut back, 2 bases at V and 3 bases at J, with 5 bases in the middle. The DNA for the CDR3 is TGTGCCAGCAGTTTAAGTCTCTACAATGAGCAGTTCTTC. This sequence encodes CASSLSLYNEQFF.

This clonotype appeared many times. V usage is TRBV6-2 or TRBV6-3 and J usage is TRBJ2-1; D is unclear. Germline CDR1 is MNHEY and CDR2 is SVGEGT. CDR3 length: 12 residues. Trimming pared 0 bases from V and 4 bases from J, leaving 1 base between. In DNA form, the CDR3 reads TGTGCCAGCAGTTACTCTTACAATGAGCAGTTCTTC. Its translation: CASSYSYNEQFF.

DNA of the CDR3: TGTGCCAGCAGTCCCAGACCGGGACTAGCGGACCACTCCTACGAGCAGTACTTC. It is translated as CASSPRPGLADHSYEQYF. The chain carries TRBV7-6 and TRBJ2-7; 11 positions match TRBD2. CDR3 size: 18 residues. Germline lookup yields CDR1 SGHVS and CDR2 FNYEAQ. V trimming: 6 bases; J trimming: 0 bases; junction bases outside the gene matches: 13. The full variable domain, in which reference TRBV7-6 and TRBJ2-7 provide the parts outside the CDR3, is GAGVSQSPRYKVTKRGQDVALRCDPISGHVSLYWYRQALGQGPEFLTYFNYEAQQDKSGLPNDRFSAERPEGSISTLTIQRTEQRDSAMYRCASSPRPGLADHSYEQYFGPGTRLTVT.

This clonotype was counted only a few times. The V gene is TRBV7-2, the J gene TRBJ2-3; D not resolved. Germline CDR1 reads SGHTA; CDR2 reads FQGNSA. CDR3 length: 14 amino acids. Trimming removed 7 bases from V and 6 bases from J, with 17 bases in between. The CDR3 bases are TGTGCCAGCACCCTGCCCCGCCCCATGGATACGCAGTATTTT. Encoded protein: CASTLPRPMDTQYF.

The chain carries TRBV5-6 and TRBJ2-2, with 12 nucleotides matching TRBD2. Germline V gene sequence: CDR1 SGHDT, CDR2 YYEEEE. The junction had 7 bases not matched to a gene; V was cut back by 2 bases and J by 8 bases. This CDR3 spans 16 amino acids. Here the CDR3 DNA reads TGTGCCAGCAGCTTACTAGCGGGGGGCCCGTCGGGGGAGCTGTTTTTT. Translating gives CASSLLAGGPSGELFF.

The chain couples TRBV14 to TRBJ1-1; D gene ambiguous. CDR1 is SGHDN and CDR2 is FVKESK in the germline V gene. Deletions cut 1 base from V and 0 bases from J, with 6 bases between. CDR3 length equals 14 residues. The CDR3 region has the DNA TGTGCCAGCAGCCAAGCCACAATGAACACTGAAGCTTTCTTT. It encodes CASSQATMNTEAFF.

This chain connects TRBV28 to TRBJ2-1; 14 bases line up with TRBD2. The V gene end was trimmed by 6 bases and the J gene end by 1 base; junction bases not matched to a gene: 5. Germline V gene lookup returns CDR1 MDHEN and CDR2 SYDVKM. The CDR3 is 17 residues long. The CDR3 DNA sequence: TGTGCCAGCAGCTCCGGGACTAGCGGGAGTTCCTACAATGAGCAGTTCTTC. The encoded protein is CASSSGTSGSSYNEQFF.

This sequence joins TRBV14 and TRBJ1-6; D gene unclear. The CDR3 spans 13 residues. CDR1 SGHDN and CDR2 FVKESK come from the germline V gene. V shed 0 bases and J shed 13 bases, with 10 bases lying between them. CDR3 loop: CASSQESRLPLHF. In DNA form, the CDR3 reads TGTGCCAGCAGCCAAGAGAGCAGGCTCCCCCTCCACTTT.

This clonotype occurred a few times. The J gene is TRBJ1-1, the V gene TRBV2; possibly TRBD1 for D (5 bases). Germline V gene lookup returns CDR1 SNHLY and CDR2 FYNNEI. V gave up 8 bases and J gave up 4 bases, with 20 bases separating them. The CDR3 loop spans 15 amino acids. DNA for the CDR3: TGTGCCAGCGTCGAGGGGCCTGGAGGCGGCACTGAAGCTTTCTTT. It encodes CASVEGPGGGTEAFF.

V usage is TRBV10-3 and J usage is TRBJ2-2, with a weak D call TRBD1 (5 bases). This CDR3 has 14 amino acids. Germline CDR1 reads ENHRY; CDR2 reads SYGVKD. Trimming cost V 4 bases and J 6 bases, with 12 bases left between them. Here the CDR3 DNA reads TGTGCCATCAGTGGGCAGGGAAGTGCCGGGGAGCTGTTTTTT. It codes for CAISGQGSAGELFF.

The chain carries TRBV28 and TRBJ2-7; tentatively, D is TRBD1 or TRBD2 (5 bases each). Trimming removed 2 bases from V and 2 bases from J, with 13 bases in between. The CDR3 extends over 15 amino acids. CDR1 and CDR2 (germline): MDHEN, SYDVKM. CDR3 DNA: TGTGCCAGCAGTTTAATGGGGCTAGCAGCCTACGAGCAGTACTTC. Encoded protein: CASSLMGLAAYEQYF.

For the CDR3, the DNA is TGTGCCAGCAGCCCGGACTTCTATTCCTACGAGCAGTACTTC. Encoded protein: CASSPDFYSYEQYF. The chain recombines TRBV7-8 with TRBJ2-7; D possibly corresponds to TRBD2 (5 bases). The V end lost 5 bases, the J end lost 1 base, and 12 bases lay between the germline ends. The CDR3 length is 14 residues. Germline values: CDR1 SGHVS, CDR2 FQNEAQ.

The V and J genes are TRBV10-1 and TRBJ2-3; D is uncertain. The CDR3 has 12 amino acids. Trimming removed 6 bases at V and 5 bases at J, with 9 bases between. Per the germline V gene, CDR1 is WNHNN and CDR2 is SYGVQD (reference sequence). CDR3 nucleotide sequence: TGCGCCAGCAGGGAAGCAATAGATACGCAGTATTTT. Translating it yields CASREAIDTQYF.

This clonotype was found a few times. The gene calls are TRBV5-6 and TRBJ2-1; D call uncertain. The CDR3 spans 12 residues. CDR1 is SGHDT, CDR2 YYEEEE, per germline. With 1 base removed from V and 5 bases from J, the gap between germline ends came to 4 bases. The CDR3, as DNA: TGTGCCAGCAGCTTGTACCACAATGAGCAGTTCTTC. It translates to CASSLYHNEQFF.

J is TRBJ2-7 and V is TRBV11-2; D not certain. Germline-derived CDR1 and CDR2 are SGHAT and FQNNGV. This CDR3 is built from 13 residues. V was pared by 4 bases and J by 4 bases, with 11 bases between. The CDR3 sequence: CASSSTLGYEQYF. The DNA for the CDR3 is TGTGCCAGCAGCTCGACGCTGGGTTACGAGCAGTACTTC.

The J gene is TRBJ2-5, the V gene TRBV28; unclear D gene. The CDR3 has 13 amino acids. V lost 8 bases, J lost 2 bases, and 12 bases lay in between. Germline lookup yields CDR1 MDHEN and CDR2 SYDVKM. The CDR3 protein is CASHHTSQETQYF. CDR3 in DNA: TGTGCCAGCCACCATACTTCTCAAGAGACCCAGTACTTC.

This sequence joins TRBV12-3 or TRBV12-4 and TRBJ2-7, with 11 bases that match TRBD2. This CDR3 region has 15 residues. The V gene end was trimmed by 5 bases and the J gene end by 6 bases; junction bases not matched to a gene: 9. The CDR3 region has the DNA TGTGCCAGCAGTCCCGCTAGCGGGGGGTATAGCGAGCAGTACTTC. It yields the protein CASSPASGGYSEQYF.

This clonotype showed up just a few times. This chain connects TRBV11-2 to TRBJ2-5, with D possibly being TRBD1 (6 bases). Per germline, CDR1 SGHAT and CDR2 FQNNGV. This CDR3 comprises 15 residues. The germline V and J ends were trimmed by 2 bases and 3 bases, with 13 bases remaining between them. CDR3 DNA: TGTGCCAGCAGCTTATACCGGCAGGGGAAAGAGACCCAGTACTTC. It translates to CASSLYRQGKETQYF.

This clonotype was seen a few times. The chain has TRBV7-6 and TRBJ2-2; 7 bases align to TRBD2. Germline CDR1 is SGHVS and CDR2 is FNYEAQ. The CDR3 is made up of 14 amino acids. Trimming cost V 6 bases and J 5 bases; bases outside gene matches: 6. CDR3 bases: TGTGCCAGCAGGCGCGGGAGTCAAACCGGGGAGCTGTTTTTT. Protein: CASRRGSQTGELFF.

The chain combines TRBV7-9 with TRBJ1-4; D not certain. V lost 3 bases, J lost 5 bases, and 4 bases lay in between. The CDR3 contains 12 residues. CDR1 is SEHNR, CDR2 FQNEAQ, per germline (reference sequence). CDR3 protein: CASSFKNEKLFF. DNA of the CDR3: TGTGCCAGCAGCTTTAAAAATGAAAAACTGTTTTTT.

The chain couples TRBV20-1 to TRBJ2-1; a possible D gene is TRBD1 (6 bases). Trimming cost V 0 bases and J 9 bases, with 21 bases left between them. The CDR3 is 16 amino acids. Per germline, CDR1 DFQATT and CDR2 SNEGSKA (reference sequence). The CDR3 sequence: CSARDLYQGLLGEQFF. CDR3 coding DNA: TGCAGTGCTAGAGATTTATATCAGGGGCTCCTGGGTGAGCAGTTCTTC.

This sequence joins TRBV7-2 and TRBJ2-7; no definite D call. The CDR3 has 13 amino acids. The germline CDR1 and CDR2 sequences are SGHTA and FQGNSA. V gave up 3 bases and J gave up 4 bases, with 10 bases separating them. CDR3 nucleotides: TGTGCCAGCAGCTTTGGGATATTATACGAGCAGTACTTC. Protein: CASSFGILYEQYF. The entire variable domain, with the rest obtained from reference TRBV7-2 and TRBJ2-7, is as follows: GAGVSQSPSNKVTEKGKDVELRCDPISGHTALYWYRQSLGQGLEFLIYFQGNSAPDKSGLPSDRFSAERTGGSVSTLTIQRTQQEDSAVYLCASSFGILYEQYFGPGTRLTVT.

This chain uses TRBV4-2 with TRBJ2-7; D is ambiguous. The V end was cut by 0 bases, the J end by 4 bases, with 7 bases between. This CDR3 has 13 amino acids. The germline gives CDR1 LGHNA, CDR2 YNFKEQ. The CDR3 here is CASSQDAVYEQYF. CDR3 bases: TGTGCCAGCAGCCAAGATGCGGTTTACGAGCAGTACTTC.

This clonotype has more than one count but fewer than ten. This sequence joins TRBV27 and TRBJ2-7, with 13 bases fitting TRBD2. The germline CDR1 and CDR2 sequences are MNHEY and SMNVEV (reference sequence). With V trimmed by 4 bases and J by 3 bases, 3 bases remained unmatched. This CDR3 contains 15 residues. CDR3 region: CASSSGLAGVYEQYF. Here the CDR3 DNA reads TGTGCCAGCAGTTCCGGACTAGCGGGAGTCTACGAGCAGTACTTC.

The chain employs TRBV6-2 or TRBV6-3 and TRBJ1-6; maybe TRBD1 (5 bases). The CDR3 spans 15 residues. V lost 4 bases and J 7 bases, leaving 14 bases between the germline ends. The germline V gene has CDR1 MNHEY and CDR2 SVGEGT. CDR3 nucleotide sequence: TGTGCCAGCAGTTCGGAGGGGCGCGCGAATTCACCCCTCCACTTT. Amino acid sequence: CASSSEGRANSPLHF.

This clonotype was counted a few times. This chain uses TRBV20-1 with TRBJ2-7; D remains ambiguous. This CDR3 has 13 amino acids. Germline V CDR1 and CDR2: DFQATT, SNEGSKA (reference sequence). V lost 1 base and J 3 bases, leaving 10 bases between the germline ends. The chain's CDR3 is CSARGPSDYEQYF. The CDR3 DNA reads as TGCAGTGCTAGAGGGCCCTCGGACTACGAGCAGTACTTC.

The CDR3 spells CATRGLRTNEKLFF. The CDR3 bases are TGTGCCACCCGGGGGCTCAGGACTAATGAAAAACTGTTTTTT. The chain combines TRBV15 with TRBJ1-4, with D perhaps matching TRBD1 (6 bases). Germline values: CDR1 LNHNV, CDR2 YYDKDF (reference sequence). This CDR3 region has 14 residues. V was trimmed by 8 bases and J by 2 bases, leaving 12 bases between them.

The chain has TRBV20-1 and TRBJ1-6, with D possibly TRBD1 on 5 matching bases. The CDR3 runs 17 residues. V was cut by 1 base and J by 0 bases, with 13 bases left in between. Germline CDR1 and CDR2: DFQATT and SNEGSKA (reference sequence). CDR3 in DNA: TGCAGTGCTAGAGGGGGGACGGCAAGCTCCTATAATTCACCCCTCCACTTT. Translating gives CSARGGTASSYNSPLHF.